This T cell receptor (beta chain) emerged from a study of radiation and T cells in renal cell carcinoma. Stated time point: blood 2 weeks post-SBRT. The sample's treatment: 15 Gy SBRT to primary tumor, nephrectomy 4 weeks later. General observations from the study: Baseline intratumoral clonotype presence is unknown without pretreatment biopsies.

The V end lost 1 base, the J end lost 1 base, and 7 bases lay between the germline ends. CDR1 and CDR2 (germline): SGHTA, FQGTGA. CDR3 length: 14 amino acids. Generated by immunoSEQ multiplex PCR, the TCRdb table keeps only in-frame clones and is missing some. Seen here are approximately 120,000 clones, around 81% observed once, and the top ten hold 5.8%. With regard to this clone: Its antigen is currently unknown.

The receptor's source is a man between 45 and 60 years old with renal cell carcinoma. This rearrangement joins TRBV7-3 to TRBJ1-1; a possible D gene is TRBD1 (5 bases). The sequencing here drew on blood, taken from a patient whose treatment included radiotherapy and nephrectomy. Written as DNA, the CDR3 is TGTGCCAGCAGCTTAATGGGACCGAACACTGAAGCTTTCTTT. Protein product: CASSLMGPNTEAFF.